This T cell receptor beta chain stems from a study of T-cell memory formation after mild COVID-19. Study context: Most TCR clusters belonged to a single donor.

CDR3 length: 13 residues. Per the germline V gene, CDR1 is SGHVS and CDR2 is FNYEAQ. V lost 0 bases, J lost 10 bases, and 10 bases lay in between. The study's findings and limits: Clones which contracted sat mainly in CM and EM if CD4+, and in EMRA if CD8+. Clones from the second wave (peaking day 37) had unconfirmed SARS-CoV-2 specificity.

Regarding this clonotype: Its specificity is unknown.

A 5'RACE reaction primed in the constant segment made cDNA libraries of TCR alpha and TCR beta, and these carried sample barcodes and UMIs. Each CDR3 protein is one row after TCRdb ran MiXCR on the 5' RACE reads. The repertoire holds 400,000 to 500,000 distinct CDR3 sequences, 20% seen once, with approximately 8.1% in the top ten. The sequenced sample consisted of PBMCs or a T cell subset sorted from them (not recorded which). The receptor's source is an adult woman who had mild COVID-19 (a few samples of this study predate the infection). Cell type and time point are not known. The V and J genes are TRBV7-6 and TRBJ2-1, with a weak D call TRBD1 (5 bases). For the CDR3, the DNA is TGTGCCAGCAGCTTAGCAGGGGCCGGCGAGCAGTTCTTC. This gives the protein CASSLAGAGEQFF.